Below are 2 T cell receptor beta chains sequenced from a single sample in a study of T-cell memory formation after mild COVID-19. In TCRdb, the 5' RACE reads were re-called with MiXCR into one record per CDR3 protein. The repertoire holds 300,000 or so distinct CDR3 sequences, with more than 15% as singletons. Sequencing input: PBMCs or a T cell subset sorted from them (not recorded which). Receptors were obtained from a man aged 18 to 30 who had mild COVID-19 (a few samples of this study predate the infection). Cell type and time point are not known.

J is TRBJ2-5 and V is TRBV7-2, with 7 bases that match TRBD1. Germline CDR1 SGHTA, CDR2 FQGNSA. Trimming at V came to 5 bases and at J to 8 bases, leaving 14 bases not matched to a gene. This CDR3 has 15 amino acids. The DNA for the CDR3 is TGTGCCAGCAGCCCCTTGTGGGGACAGAAGGCAACCCAGTACTTC. Translating it yields CASSPLWGQKATQYF.

This chain connects TRBV7-2 to TRBJ2-3, with D possibly being TRBD2 (6 bases). Germline assignment: CDR1 SGHTA and CDR2 FQGNSA. The CDR3 runs 15 residues. The V and J ends lost 0 bases and 5 bases respectively, with 12 bases between them. CDR3 bases: TGTGCCAGCAGCTTAGCGACAACGGGGGTAGATACGCAGTATTTT. Protein sequence: CASSLATTGVDTQYF. Together with reference TRBV7-2 and TRBJ2-3, the CDR3 gives the full variable domain: GAGVSQSPSNKVTEKGKDVELRCDPISGHTALYWYRQSLGQGLEFLIYFQGNSAPDKSGLPSDRFSAERTGGSVSTLTIQRTQQEDSAVYLCASSLATTGVDTQYFGPGTRLTVL.